One and the same sample provided the 2 T cell receptor beta chains below, sequenced in a study of cytomegalovirus exposure and HLA in healthy donors (dated by TCRdb to 2017 to 2019). The library was produced with the immunoSEQ multiplex PCR assay. Imported from immuneACCESS, the table was reduced by TCRdb to in-frame sequences with V and J called. These copies leave out some clones; in studies compared against another copy, an unresolved V gene accounts for under half, and the cause of the remainder is not known. The sample data list some 320,000 clones, and 75% to 90% of these were observed just once. Of the sample, approximately 1% is held by the ten largest clones. The material sequenced was PBMCs. These receptors all stem from a woman aged 25-40 years in good health and CMV-seropositive.

The chain carries TRBV5-6 and TRBJ2-1; 7 nucleotides match TRBD2. CDR1 and CDR2 (germline): SGHDT, YYEEEE. V lost 4 bases to trimming and J lost 7 bases; unmatched junction nucleotides: 14. This CDR3 comprises 16 residues. For the CDR3, the DNA is TGTGCCAGCAGCCCCGGGGGTTGGGGGGAGGGTAATGAGCAGTTCTTC. Its protein product is CASSPGGWGEGNEQFF.

The CDR3 region has the DNA TGTGCCAGCAGCTTGGCCACTAGCGGGGGCTACGAGCAGTACTTC. Protein: CASSLATSGGYEQYF. The chain couples TRBV5-4 to TRBJ2-7; 11 nucleotides agree with TRBD2. Germline V lookup: CDR1 SGHNT, CDR2 YYREEE (reference sequence). The CDR3 length is 15 residues. V shed 0 bases, J shed 3 bases, and the junction held 2 bases outside the gene matches.